These T cell receptor beta chains were read from a single sample in a study of blood T cell repertoires in COVID-19. Clones were sequenced by immunoSEQ multiplex PCR, and TCRdb holds only the in-frame ones, with some missing. Here the sample spans approximately 230,000 clones, around 88% being singletons. The sequenced material came from peripheral blood. These TCRs come from a man aged 80 or over with acute or convalescent COVID-19. CDR3s include the opening cysteine and the closing phenylalanine or tryptophan. A D gene is named only where the DNA matches it firmly. Rows give clone size only sometimes, using once, few, many, or a class for an expanded clone.

>TRBD2|.|16|TRBV3-1/TRBV3-2|TRBJ2-7
TGTGCCAGCAGCTCCCGGACTAGCGGGAGGGCCTACGAGCAGTACTTC
CASSSRTSGRAYEQYF
>TRBD2|once|16|TRBV5-1|TRBJ2-1
TGCGCCAGCAGCTCTGGACTAGCGGGAGTTCTCAATGAGCAGTTCTTC
CASSSGLAGVLNEQFF
>.|few|13|TRBV10-3|TRBJ1-2
TGTGCCACCGTAACGGGACAAGGCGGTGGCTACACCTTC
CATVTGQGGGYTF
>.|.|14|TRBV5-6|TRBJ2-3
TGTGCCGGGGGACGGCGGGGAGGCACAGATACGCAGTATTTT
CAGGRRGGTDTQYF
>.|.|14|TRBV28|TRBJ1-5
TGTGCCAGCAGTACAGGGTTTAGCAATCAGCCCCAGCATTTT
CASSTGFSNQPQHF
>TRBD1|once|15|TRBV4-3|TRBJ1-1
TGCGCCAGCAGCCAAATGGACAGGGAAATGGGTGAAGCTTTCTTT
CASSQMDREMGEAFF
>TRBD1|.|16|TRBV9|TRBJ2-5
TGTGCCAGCAGCCTAGGGGGACAGGGAGGGCAAGAGACCCAGTACTTC
CASSLGGQGGQETQYF
>.|.|14|TRBV5-1|TRBJ2-7
TGCGCCAGCAGCTGGAGGGGGCCAACCTACGAGCAGTACTTC
CASSWRGPTYEQYF
>TRBD1|.|15|TRBV28|TRBJ1-6
TGTGCCAGCAGTCCAAGGACAGGGAGGAATTCACCCCTCCACTTT
CASSPRTGRNSPLHF
>.|.|14|TRBV7-2|TRBJ1-3
TGTGCCAGCAGCTTAGCTCACACTGGAAACACCATATATTTT
CASSLAHTGNTIYF
>TRBD2|few|14|TRBV10-3|TRBJ2-7
TGTGCCACCGGTGGACTAGCGTTGTCCTACGAGCAGTACTTC
CATGGLALSYEQYF
>TRBD1|.|15|TRBV18|TRBJ2-2
TGTGCCAGCTCACCTTGGGACAGGAACACCGGGGAGCTGTTTTTT
CASSPWDRNTGELFF
>.|few|15|TRBV18|TRBJ1-6
TGTGCCAGCTCACCAGGGGAGAGGAATAATTCACCCCTCCACTTT
CASSPGERNNSPLHF